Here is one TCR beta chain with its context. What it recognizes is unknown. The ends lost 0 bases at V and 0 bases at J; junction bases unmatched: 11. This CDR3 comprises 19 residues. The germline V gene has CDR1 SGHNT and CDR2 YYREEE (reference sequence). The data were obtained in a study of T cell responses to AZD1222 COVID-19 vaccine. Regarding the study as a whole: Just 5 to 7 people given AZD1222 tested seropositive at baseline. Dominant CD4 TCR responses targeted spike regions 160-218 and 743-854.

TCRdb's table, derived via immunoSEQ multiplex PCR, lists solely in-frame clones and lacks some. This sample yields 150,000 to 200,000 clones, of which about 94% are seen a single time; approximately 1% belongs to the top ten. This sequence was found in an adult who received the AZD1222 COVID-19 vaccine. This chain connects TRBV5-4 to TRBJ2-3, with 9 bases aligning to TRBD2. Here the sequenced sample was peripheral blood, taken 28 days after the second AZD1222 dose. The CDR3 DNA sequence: TGTGCCAGCAGCTTGGGCATTCCGGTTAGCGGGGGTAGCACAGATACGCAGTATTTT. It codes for CASSLGIPVSGGSTDTQYF.